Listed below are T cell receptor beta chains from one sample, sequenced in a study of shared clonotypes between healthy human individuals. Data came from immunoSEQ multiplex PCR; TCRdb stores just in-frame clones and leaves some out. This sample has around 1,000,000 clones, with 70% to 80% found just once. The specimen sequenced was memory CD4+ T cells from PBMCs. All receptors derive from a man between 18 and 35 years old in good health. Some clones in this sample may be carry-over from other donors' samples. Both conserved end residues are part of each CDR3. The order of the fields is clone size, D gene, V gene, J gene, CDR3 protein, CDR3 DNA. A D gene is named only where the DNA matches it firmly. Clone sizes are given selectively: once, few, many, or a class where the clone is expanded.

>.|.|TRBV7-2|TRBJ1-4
CASSLAALLWVGRALNEKLFF
TGTGCCAGCAGCTTAGCGGCCCTTTTGTGGGTGGGCCGAGCCCTCAATGAAAAACTGTTTTTT
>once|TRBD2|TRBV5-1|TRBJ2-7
CASSSNVAGAGEQYF
TGCGCCAGCAGCTCCAATGTAGCGGGAGCGGGGGAGCAGTACTTC
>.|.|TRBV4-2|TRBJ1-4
CASSQGRGSEKLFF
TGTGCCAGCAGCCAAGGGCGGGGGAGTGAAAAACTGTTTTTT
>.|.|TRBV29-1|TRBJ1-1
CSVVGFTEAFF
TGCAGCGTTGTTGGATTTACTGAAGCTTTCTTT
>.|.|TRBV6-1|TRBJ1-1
CASRPDSMNTEAFF
TGTGCCAGCAGGCCGGACAGCATGAACACTGAAGCTTTCTTT
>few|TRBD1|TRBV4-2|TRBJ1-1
CASSHESQTGTGNAEAFF
TGTGCCAGCAGCCATGAATCTCAAACCGGGACAGGGAACGCTGAAGCTTTCTTT
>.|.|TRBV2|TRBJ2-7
CASREETYEQYF
TGTGCCAGCAGGGAGGAGACCTACGAGCAGTACTTC
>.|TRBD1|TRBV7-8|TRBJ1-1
CASSPRTGKDTEAFF
TGTGCCAGCAGCCCGCGGACAGGGAAGGACACTGAAGCTTTCTTT
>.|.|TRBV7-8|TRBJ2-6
CASSYRSGSGANVLTF
TGTGCCAGCAGCTACAGATCGGGGAGTGGGGCCAACGTCCTGACTTTC
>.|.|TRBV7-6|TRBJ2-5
CASSLVDLTQYF
TGTGCCAGCAGCTTAGTGGACCTTACCCAGTACTTC
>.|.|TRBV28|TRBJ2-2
CASSPYITGELFF
TGTGCCAGCAGCCCCTACATCACCGGGGAGCTGTTTTTT
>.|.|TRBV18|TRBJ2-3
CASSPRQAAGDTQYF
TGTGCCAGCTCACCCAGGCAAGCGGCCGGAGATACGCAGTATTTT
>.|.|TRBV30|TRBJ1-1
CAWSQTAGTEAFF
TGTGCCTGGAGTCAGACAGCGGGCACTGAAGCTTTCTTT
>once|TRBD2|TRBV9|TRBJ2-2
CASSVGLAGKHGELFF
TGTGCCAGCAGCGTAGGACTAGCGGGAAAGCACGGGGAGCTGTTTTTT
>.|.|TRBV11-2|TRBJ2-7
CASSSGGDGVYEQYF
TGTGCCAGCAGCTCTGGGGGTGATGGGGTCTACGAGCAGTACTTC
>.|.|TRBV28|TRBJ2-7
CASSVGGDSSSYEQYF
TGTGCCAGCAGTGTAGGCGGGGACTCGAGCTCCTACGAGCAGTACTTC
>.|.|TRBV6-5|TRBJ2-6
CASSPIFRANVLTF
TGTGCCAGCAGTCCCATTTTTAGGGCCAACGTCCTGACTTTC
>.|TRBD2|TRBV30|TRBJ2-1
CAWSDASGRDEQFF
TGTGCCTGGAGTGACGCTAGCGGGAGGGATGAGCAGTTCTTC
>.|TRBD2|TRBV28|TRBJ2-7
CASSFNSGKSSYEQYF
TGTGCCAGCAGTTTCAATAGCGGGAAGAGCTCCTACGAGCAGTACTTC
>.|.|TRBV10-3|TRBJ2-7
CAISPRRDLSYEQYF
TGTGCCATCAGCCCCAGACGGGACTTGTCCTACGAGCAGTACTTC